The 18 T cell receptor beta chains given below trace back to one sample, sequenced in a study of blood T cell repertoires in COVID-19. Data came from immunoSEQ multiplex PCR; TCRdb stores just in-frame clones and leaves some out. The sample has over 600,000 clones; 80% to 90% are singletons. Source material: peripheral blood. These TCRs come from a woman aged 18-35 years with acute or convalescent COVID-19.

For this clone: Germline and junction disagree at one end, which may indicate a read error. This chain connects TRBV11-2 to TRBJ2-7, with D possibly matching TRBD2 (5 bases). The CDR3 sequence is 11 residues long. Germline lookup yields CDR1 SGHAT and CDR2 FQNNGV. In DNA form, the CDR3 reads TGTGCCAGCAGCTTAGTCGGGGTCTGGGCGTTC. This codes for CASSLVGVWAF. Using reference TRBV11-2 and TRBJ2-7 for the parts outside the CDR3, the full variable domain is EAGVAQSPRYKIIEKRQSVAFWCNPISGHATLYWYQQILGQGPKLLIQFQNNGVVDDSQLPKDRFSAERLKGVDSTLKIQPAKLEDSAVYLCASSLVGVWAFGPGTRLTVT.

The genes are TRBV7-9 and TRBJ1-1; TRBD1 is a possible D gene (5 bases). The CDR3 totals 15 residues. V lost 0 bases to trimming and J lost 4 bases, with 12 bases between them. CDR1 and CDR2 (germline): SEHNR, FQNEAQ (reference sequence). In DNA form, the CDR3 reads TGTGCCAGCAGCTTAGCGTCTCAGGGAAGCACTGAAGCTTTCTTT. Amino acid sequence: CASSLASQGSTEAFF.

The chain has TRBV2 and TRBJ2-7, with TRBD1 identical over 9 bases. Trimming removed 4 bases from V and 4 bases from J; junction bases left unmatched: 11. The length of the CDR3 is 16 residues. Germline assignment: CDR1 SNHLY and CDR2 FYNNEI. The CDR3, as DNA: TGTGCCAGCAGTGTGCCGGGGGACAGGGCTAAGTACGAGCAGTACTTC. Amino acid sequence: CASSVPGDRAKYEQYF.

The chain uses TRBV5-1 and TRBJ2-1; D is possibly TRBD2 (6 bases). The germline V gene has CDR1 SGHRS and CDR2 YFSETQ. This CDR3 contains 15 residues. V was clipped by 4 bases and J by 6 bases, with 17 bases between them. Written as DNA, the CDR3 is TGCGCCAGCAGCCGCACCGGGACTGGAATCAATGAGCAGTTCTTC. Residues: CASSRTGTGINEQFF.

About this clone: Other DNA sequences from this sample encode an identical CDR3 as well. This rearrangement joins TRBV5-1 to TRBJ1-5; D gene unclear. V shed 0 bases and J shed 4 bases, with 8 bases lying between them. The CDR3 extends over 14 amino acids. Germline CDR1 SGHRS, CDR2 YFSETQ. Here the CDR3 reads CASSLEGGNQPQHF. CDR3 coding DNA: TGCGCCAGCAGCTTGGAGGGAGGGAATCAGCCCCAGCATTTT.

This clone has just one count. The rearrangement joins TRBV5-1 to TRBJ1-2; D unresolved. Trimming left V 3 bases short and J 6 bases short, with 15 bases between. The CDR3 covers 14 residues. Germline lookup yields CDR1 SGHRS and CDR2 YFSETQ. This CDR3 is CASSSPGEGNGYTF. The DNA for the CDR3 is TGCGCCAGCAGCTCCCCAGGCGAGGGAAATGGCTACACCTTC.

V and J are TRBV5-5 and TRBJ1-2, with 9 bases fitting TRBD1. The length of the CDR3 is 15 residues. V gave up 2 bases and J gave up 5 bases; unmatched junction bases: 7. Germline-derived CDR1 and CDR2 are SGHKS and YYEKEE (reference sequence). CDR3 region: CASSFGTGQMYGYTF. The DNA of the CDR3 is TGTGCCAGCAGCTTTGGGACAGGGCAGATGTATGGCTACACCTTC.

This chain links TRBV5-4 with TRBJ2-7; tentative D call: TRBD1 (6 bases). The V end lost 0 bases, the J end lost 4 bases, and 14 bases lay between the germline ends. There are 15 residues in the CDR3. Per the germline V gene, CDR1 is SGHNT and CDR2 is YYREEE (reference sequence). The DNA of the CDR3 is TGTGCCAGCAGCTTGGCCACACAGGGCTTGTACGAGCAGTACTTC. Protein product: CASSLATQGLYEQYF.

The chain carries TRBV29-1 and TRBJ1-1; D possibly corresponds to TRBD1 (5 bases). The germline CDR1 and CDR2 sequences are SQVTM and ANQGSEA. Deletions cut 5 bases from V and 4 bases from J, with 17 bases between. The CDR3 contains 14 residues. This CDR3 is CSVTRRAGRTEAFF. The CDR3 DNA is TGCAGCGTTACCAGAAGGGCAGGGCGCACTGAAGCTTTCTTT.

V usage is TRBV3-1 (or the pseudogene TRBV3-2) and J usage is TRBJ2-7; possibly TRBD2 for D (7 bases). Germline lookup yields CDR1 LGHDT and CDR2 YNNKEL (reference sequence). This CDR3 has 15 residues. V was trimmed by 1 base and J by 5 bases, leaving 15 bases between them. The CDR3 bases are TGTGCCAGCAGCCAAGTGAATGGGGAGGGGGACGAGCAGTACTTC. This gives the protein CASSQVNGEGDEQYF.

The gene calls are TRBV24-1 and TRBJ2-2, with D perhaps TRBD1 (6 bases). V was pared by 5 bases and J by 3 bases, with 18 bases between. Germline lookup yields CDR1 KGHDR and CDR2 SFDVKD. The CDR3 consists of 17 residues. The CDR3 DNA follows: TGTGCCACCAGTGCGGGGTTCACAGGGCCCGACACCGGGGAGCTGTTTTTT. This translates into CATSAGFTGPDTGELFF.

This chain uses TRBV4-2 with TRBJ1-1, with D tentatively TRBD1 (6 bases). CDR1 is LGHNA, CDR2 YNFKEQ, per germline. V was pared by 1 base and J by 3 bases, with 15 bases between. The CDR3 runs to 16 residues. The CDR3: CASSQATGYGDTEAFF. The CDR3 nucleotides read TGTGCCAGCAGCCAAGCAACAGGGTATGGGGACACTGAAGCTTTCTTT.

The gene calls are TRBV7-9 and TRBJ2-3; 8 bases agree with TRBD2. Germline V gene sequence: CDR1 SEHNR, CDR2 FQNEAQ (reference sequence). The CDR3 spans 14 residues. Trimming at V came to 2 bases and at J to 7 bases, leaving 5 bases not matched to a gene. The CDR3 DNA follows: TGTGCCAGCAGCTTATCCGGGGGGGCATATACGCAGTATTTT. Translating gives CASSLSGGAYTQYF.

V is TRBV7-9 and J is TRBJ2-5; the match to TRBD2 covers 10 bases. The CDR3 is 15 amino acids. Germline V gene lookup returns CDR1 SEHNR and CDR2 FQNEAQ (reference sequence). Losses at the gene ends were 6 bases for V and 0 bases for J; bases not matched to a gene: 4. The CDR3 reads CASSVGLADQETQYF. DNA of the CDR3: TGTGCCAGCAGTGTCGGACTAGCGGACCAAGAGACCCAGTACTTC. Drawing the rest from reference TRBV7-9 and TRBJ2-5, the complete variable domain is DTGVSQNPRHKITKRGQNVTFRCDPISEHNRLYWYRQTLGQGPEFLTYFQNEAQLEKSRLLSDRFSAERPKGSFSTLEIQRTEQGDSAMYLCASSVGLADQETQYFGPGTRLLVL.

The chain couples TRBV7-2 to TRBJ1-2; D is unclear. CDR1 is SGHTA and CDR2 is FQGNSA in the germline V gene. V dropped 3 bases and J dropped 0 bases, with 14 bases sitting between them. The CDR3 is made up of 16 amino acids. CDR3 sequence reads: CASSFLGPWANYGYTF. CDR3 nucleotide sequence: TGTGCCAGCAGCTTCCTAGGTCCCTGGGCTAACTATGGCTACACCTTC.

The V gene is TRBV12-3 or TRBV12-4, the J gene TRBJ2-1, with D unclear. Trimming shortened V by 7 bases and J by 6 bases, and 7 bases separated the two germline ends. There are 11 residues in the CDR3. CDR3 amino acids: CASTSINEQFF. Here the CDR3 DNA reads TGTGCCAGCACTAGTATCAATGAGCAGTTCTTC.

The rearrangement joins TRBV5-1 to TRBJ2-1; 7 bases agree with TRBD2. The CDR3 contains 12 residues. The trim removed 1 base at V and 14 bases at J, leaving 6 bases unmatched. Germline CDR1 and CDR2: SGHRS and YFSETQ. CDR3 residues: CASSLRQGGEFF. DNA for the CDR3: TGCGCCAGCAGCTTGAGGCAGGGAGGGGAGTTCTTC. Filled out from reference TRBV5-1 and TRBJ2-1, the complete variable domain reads KAGVTQTPRYLIKTRGQQVTLSCSPISGHRSVSWYQQTPGQGLQFLFEYFSETQRNKGNFPGRFSGRQFSNSRSEMNVSTLELGDSALYLCASSLRQGGEFFGPGTRLTVL.

CDR3 sequence (DNA): TGTGCCAGCAGCTTAGCAGCGGGGAGCCAAGAGACCCAGTACTTC. Amino acids: CASSLAAGSQETQYF. This chain connects TRBV7-9 to TRBJ2-5, with 7 bases aligning to TRBD2. CDR1 and CDR2 from the germline V gene are SEHNR and FQNEAQ (reference sequence). The CDR3 contains 15 residues. The V segment lost 0 bases and the J segment 1 base; nucleotides outside the gene matches: 2. The full variable domain, rest sourced from reference TRBV7-9 and TRBJ2-5, is DTGVSQNPRHKITKRGQNVTFRCDPISEHNRLYWYRQTLGQGPEFLTYFQNEAQLEKSRLLSDRFSAERPKGSFSTLEIQRTEQGDSAMYLCASSLAAGSQETQYFGPGTRLLVL.